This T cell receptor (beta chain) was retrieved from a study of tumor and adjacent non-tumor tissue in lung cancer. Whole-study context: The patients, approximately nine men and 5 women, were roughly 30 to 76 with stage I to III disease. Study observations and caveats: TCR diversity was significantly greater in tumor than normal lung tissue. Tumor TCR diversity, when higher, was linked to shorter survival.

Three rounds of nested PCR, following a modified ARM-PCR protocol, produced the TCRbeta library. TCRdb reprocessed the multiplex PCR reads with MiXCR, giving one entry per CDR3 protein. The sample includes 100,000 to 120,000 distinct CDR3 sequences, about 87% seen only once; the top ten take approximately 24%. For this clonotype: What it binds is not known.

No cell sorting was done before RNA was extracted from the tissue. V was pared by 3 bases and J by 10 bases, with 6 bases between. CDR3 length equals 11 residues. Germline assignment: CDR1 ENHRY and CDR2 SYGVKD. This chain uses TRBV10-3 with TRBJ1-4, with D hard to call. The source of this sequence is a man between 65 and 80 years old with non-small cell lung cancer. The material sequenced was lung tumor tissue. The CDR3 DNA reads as TGTGCCATCAGTGAAGGGAGAAAACTGTTTTTT. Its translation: CAISEGRKLFF.